The T cell receptor (beta chain) under discussion was sequenced for a study of cytotoxic CD8 clonotypes in ibrutinib-treated CLL. This clone was counted between two and nine times. Profiling relied on immunoSEQ multiplex PCR, and the TCRdb table lists in-frame clones only, not all of them. The sample includes about 35,000 clones, around 75% of them seen just once. This CDR3 comprises 14 residues. J lost 4 bases, V lost 4 bases, and 5 bases had no gene match. Germline V gives CDR1 SNHLY, CDR2 FYNNEI. V and J are TRBV2 and TRBJ2-5; 8 bases fit TRBD1. Material: PBMCs, obtained at disease progression, from a patient treated with ibrutinib. The source is a human donor with chronic lymphocytic leukemia. For the CDR3, the DNA is TGTGCCAGCAGTGCGGACAGGGCGCGAGAGACCCAGTACTTC. It codes for CASSADRARETQYF. Full variable domain (rest looked up from reference TRBV2 and TRBJ2-5): EPEVTQTPSHQVTQMGQEVILRCVPISNHLYFYWYRQILGQKVEFLVSFYNNEISEKSEIFDDQFSVERPDGSNFTLKIRSTKLEDSAMYFCASSADRARETQYFGPGTRLLVL.